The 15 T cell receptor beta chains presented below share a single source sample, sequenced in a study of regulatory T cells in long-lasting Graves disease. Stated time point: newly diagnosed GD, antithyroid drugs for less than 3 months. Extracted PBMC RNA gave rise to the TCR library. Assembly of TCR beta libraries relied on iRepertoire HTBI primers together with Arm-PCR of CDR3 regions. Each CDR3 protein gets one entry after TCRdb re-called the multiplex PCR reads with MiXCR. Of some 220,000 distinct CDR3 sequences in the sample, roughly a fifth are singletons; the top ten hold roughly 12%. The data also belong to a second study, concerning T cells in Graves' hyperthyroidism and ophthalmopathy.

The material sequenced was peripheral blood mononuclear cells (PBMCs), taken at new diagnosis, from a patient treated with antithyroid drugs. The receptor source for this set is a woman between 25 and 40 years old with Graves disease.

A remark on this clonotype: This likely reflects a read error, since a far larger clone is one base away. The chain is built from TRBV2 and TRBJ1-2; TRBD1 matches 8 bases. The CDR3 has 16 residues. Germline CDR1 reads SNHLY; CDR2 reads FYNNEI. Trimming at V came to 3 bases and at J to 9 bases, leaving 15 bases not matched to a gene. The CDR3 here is CASSDPTDRAKRSYTF. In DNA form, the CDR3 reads TGTGCCAGCAGTGACCCTACGGACAGGGCTAAGAGGAGCTACACCTTC.

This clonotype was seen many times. CDR3 nucleotide sequence: TGTGCCAGCAGTCAATTGACACTCTCTGGAAACACCATATATTTT. This gives the protein CASSQLTLSGNTIYF. The chain has TRBV12-3 or TRBV12-4 and TRBJ1-3; D is undetermined. Trimming cost V 5 bases and J 0 bases, with 11 bases left between them. The length of the CDR3 is 15 residues.

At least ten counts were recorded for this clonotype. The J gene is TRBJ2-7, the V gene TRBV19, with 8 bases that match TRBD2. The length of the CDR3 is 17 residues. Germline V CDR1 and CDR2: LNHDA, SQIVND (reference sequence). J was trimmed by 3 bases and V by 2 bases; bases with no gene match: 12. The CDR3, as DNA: TGTGCCAGTAGTATATCGGGGGCTACCGGGACTAGCTACGAGCAGTACTTC. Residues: CASSISGATGTSYEQYF.

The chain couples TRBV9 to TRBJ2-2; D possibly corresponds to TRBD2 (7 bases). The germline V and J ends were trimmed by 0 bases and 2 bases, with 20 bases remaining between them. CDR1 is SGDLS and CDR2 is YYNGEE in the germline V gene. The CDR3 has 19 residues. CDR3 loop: CASSVGTGGPRDNTGELFF. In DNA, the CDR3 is TGTGCCAGCAGCGTAGGGACGGGGGGCCCTCGGGATAACACCGGGGAGCTGTTTTTT.

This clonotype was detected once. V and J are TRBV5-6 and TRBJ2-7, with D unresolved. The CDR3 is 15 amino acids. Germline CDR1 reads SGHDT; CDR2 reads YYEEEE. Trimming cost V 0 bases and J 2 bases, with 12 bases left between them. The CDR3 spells CASSLAGPSPYEQYF. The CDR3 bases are TGTGCCAGCAGCTTGGCCGGGCCGTCCCCCTACGAGCAGTACTTC.

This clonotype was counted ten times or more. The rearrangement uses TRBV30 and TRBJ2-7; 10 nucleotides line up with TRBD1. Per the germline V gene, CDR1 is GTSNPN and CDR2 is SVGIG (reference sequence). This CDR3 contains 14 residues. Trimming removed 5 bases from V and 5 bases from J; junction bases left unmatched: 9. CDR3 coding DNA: TGTGCCTGGGTACAGACAGGGGGCTTCAACGAGCAGTACTTC. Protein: CAWVQTGGFNEQYF.

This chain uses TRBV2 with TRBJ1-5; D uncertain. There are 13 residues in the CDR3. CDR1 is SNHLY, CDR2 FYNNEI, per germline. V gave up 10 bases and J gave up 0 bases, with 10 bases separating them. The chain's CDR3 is CATRKRSNQPQHF. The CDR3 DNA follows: TGTGCCACTCGGAAGCGTAGCAATCAGCCCCAGCATTTT. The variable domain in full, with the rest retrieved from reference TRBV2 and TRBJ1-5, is EPEVTQTPSHQVTQMGQEVILRCVPISNHLYFYWYRQILGQKVEFLVSFYNNEISEKSEIFDDQFSVERPDGSNFTLKIRSTKLEDSAMYFCATRKRSNQPQHFGDGTRLSIL.

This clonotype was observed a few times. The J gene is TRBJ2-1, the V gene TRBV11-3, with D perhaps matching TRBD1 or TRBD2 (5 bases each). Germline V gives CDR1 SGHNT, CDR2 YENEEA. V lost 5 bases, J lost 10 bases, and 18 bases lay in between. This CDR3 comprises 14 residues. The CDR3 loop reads CASSLSDWGHEQFF. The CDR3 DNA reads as TGTGCCAGCAGCCTCTCGGACTGGGGCCACGAGCAGTTCTTC. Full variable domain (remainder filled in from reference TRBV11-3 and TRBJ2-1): EAGVVQSPRYKIIEKKQPVAFWCNPISGHNTLYWYLQNLGQGPELLIRYENEEAVDDSQLPKDRFSAERLKGVDSTLKIQPAELGDSAVYLCASSLSDWGHEQFFGPGTRLTVL.

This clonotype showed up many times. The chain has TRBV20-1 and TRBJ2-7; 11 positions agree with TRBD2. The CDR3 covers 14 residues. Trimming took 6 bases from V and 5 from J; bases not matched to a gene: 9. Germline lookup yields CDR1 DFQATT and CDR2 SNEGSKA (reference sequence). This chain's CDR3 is CSARPSGRLDEQYF. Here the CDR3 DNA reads TGCAGTGCGCGCCCTAGCGGGAGGTTGGACGAGCAGTACTTC.

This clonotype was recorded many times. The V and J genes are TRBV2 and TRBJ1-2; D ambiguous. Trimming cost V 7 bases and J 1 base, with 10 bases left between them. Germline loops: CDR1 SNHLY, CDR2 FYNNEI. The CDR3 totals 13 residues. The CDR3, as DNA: TGTGCCAGCATCCTCACGAGTAACTATGGCTACACCTTC. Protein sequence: CASILTSNYGYTF.

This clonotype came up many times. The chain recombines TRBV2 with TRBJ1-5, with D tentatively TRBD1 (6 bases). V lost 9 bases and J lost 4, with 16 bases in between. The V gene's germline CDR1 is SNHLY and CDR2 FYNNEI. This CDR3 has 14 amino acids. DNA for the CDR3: TGTGCCAGTAGGGGGGGGGTAGGTAATCAGCCCCAGCATTTT. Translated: CASRGGVGNQPQHF.

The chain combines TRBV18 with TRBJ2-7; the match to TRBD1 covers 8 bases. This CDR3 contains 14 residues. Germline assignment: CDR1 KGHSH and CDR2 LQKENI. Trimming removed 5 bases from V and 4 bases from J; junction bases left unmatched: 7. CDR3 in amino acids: CASSFSGGMYEQYF. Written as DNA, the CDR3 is TGTGCCAGCTCATTTTCAGGGGGCATGTACGAGCAGTACTTC.

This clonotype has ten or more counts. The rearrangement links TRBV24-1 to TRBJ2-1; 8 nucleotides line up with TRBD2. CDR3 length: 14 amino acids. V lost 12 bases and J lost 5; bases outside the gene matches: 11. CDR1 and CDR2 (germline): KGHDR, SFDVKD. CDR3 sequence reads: CASSPPGGHNEQFF. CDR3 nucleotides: TGTGCCTCCTCCCCCCCGGGAGGGCACAATGAGCAGTTCTTC.

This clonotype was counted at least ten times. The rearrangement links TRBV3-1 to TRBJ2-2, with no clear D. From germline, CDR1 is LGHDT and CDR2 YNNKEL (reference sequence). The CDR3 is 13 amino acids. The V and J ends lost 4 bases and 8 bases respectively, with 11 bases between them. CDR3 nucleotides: TGTGCCAGCAGCCGCTATAACCTAGGGGAGCTGTTTTTT. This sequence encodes CASSRYNLGELFF. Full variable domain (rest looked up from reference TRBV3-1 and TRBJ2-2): DTAVSQTPKYLVTQMGNDKSIKCEQNLGHDTMYWYKQDSKKFLKIMFSYNNKELIINETVPNRFSPKSPDKAHLNLHINSLELGDSAVYFCASSRYNLGELFFGEGSRLTVL.

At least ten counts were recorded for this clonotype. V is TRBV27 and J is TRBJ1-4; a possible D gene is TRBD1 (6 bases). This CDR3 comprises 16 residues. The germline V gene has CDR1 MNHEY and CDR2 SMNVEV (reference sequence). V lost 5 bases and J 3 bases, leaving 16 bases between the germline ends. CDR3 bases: TGTGCCAGCAGTAGGGGCGGGGGCTCAGCTAATGAAAAACTGTTTTTT. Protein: CASSRGGGSANEKLFF.